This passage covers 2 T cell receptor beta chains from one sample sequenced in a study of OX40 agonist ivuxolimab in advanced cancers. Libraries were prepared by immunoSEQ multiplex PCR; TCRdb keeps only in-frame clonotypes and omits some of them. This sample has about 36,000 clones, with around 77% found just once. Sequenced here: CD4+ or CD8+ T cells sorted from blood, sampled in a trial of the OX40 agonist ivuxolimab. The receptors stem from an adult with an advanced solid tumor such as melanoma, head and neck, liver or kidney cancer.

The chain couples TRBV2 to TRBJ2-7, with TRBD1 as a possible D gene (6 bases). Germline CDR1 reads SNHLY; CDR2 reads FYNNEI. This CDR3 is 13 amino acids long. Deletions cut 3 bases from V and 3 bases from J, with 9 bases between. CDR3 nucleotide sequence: TGTGCCAGCAGTGAGGACAGACTCTACGAGCAGTACTTC. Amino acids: CASSEDRLYEQYF. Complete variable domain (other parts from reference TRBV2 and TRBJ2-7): EPEVTQTPSHQVTQMGQEVILRCVPISNHLYFYWYRQILGQKVEFLVSFYNNEISEKSEIFDDQFSVERPDGSNFTLKIRSTKLEDSAMYFCASSEDRLYEQYFGPGTRLTVT.

Here the CDR3 reads CASSLRGDRTLGNEQFF. The CDR3 DNA is TGCGCCAGCAGCCTTAGAGGGGACAGGACTTTGGGCAATGAGCAGTTCTTC. J is TRBJ2-1 and V is TRBV4-1, with 8 bases matching TRBD1. The CDR3 has 17 residues. Trimming at V came to 4 bases and at J to 6 bases, leaving 14 bases not matched to a gene. Germline lookup yields CDR1 MGHRA and CDR2 YSYEKL.